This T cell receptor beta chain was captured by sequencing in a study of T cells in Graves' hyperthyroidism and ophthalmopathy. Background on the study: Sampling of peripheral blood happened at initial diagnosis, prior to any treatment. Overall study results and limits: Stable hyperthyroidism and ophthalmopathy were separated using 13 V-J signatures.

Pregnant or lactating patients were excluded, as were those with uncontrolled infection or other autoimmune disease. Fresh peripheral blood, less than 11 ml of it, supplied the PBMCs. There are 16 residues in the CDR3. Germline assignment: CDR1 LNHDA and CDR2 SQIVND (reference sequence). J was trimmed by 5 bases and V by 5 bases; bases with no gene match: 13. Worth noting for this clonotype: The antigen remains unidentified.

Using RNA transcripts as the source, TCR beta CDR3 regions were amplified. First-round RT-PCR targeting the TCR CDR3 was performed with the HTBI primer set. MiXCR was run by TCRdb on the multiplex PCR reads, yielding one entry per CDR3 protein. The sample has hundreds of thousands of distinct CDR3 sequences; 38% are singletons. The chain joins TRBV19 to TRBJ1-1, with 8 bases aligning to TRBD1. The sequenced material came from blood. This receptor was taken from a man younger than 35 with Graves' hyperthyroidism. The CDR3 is CASSLGQGREKTEAFF. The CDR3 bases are TGTGCCAGTAGTCTCGGACAGGGACGGGAAAAAACTGAAGCTTTCTTT.